These 30 T cell receptor beta chains were sequenced from one sample in a study of human T cells and chemical hapten exposure. Time point of the sample: healthy volunteer bleed at 6 weeks. Sequencing started from total RNA isolated from unfractionated whole blood. TCRdb reanalysed the RACE reads using MiXCR and keeps one entry per CDR3 protein. The sample lists 70,000 to 95,000 distinct CDR3 sequences; over 6.5% were seen once. Sequencing was carried out using whole blood. These receptors came from a female donor in good health. Some clones in this sample may be carry-over from other donors' samples.

CDR3 DNA: TGCGCCAGCCACCTCGGCCCTACTCAAGGAAACACCATATATTTT. It translates to CASHLGPTQGNTIYF. The chain is built from TRBV5-1 and TRBJ1-3; D is undetermined. There are 15 residues in the CDR3. Germline CDR1 is SGHRS and CDR2 is YFSETQ. The V and J ends lost 7 bases and 4 bases respectively, with 18 bases between them.

This clonotype was seen a handful of times. The V and J genes are TRBV6-5 and TRBJ1-6, with 8 nucleotides matching TRBD1. The CDR3 length is 21 residues. V lost 6 bases to trimming and J lost 2 bases; unmatched junction nucleotides: 21. CDR1 MNHEY and CDR2 SVGAGI come from the germline V gene. CDR3 in amino acids: CASSPKVLNWTGWPYNSPLHF. Written as DNA, the CDR3 is TGTGCCAGCAGCCCAAAAGTACTAAATTGGACAGGGTGGCCCTATAATTCACCCCTCCACTTT.

This clonotype was found a few times. The chain links TRBV12-3 or TRBV12-4 to TRBJ1-1, with D uncertain. The V end lost 7 bases, the J end lost 2 bases, and 23 bases lay between the germline ends. There are 17 residues in the CDR3. CDR3 loop: CASILILYDGKNTEAFF. The CDR3 DNA sequence: TGTGCCAGCATCCTCATTCTATATGACGGAAAAAACACTGAAGCTTTCTTT.

This clonotype was seen ten or more times. The chain employs TRBV28 and TRBJ1-6, with 7 bases matching TRBD1. Germline-derived CDR1 and CDR2 are MDHEN and SYDVKM. V gave up 3 bases and J gave up 2 bases; unmatched junction bases: 4. The CDR3 has 16 residues. The CDR3 reads CASSFSGQAYNSPLHF. CDR3 coding DNA: TGTGCCAGCAGTTTTAGTGGACAGGCCTATAATTCACCCCTCCACTTT.

This clonotype came up many times. The CDR3: CASSLGLAGGLGTDTQYF. The DNA for the CDR3 is TGTGCCAGCAGCCTGGGACTAGCGGGGGGCCTGGGCACAGATACGCAGTATTTT. V and J are TRBV5-6 and TRBJ2-3; TRBD2 agrees at 15 bases. Germline V gene lookup returns CDR1 SGHDT and CDR2 YYEEEE. This CDR3 region has 18 residues. V lost 4 bases, J lost 1 base, and 7 bases stayed unmatched.

This clonotype was seen repeatedly, ten times or more. V and J are TRBV7-2 and TRBJ1-5; 7 positions agree with TRBD1. The CDR3 spans 15 residues. CDR1 is SGHTA, CDR2 FQGNSA, per germline. J lost 3 bases, V lost 1 base, and 3 bases had no gene match. The CDR3 loop reads CASSLGQGNNQPQHF. Written as DNA, the CDR3 is TGTGCCAGCAGCTTAGGACAGGGTAACAATCAGCCCCAGCATTTT.

This clonotype has ten or more counts. The rearrangement joins TRBV12-3 or TRBV12-4 to TRBJ2-7, with D possibly TRBD2 on 7 matching bases. V was trimmed by 5 bases and J by 6 bases, leaving 17 bases between them. The CDR3 runs 14 residues. CDR3 region: CASSLGGREGEQYF. The CDR3 DNA reads as TGTGCCAGCAGTCTCGGGGGCAGGGAGGGCGAGCAGTACTTC.

This clonotype was seen only a few times. V and J are TRBV27 and TRBJ1-4; 11 nucleotides align to TRBD1. Germline-derived CDR1 and CDR2 are MNHEY and SMNVEV (reference sequence). The CDR3 loop spans 16 amino acids. The V segment lost 5 bases and the J segment 0 bases; nucleotides outside the gene matches: 2. CDR3 in amino acids: CASSRTGGATNEKLFF. DNA for the CDR3: TGTGCCAGCAGTCGGACAGGGGGCGCAACTAATGAAAAACTGTTTTTT. The variable domain in full, with the rest retrieved from reference TRBV27 and TRBJ1-4, is EAQVTQNPRYLITVTGKKLTVTCSQNMNHEYMSWYRQDPGLGLRQIYYSMNVEVTDKGDVPEGYKVSRKEKRNFPLILESPSPNQTSLYFCASSRTGGATNEKLFFGSGTQLSVL.

V usage is TRBV7-2 and J usage is TRBJ1-2; TRBD1 matches at 9 bases. Trimming cost V 6 bases and J 4 bases; bases outside gene matches: 6. The V gene's germline CDR1 is SGHTA and CDR2 FQGNSA. CDR3 length: 14 residues. Here the CDR3 reads CASRTGGAGYGYTF. CDR3 in DNA: TGTGCCAGCAGAACAGGGGGCGCGGGCTATGGCTACACCTTC.

This clonotype was recorded at least ten times. The chain joins TRBV6-6 to TRBJ1-1; D call uncertain. The CDR3 runs to 15 residues. Germline V gene sequence: CDR1 MNHNY, CDR2 SVGAGI (reference sequence). The V and J ends lost 6 bases and 0 bases respectively, with 14 bases between them. CDR3 protein: CASSTQLTMNTEAFF. Here the CDR3 DNA reads TGTGCCAGCAGCACACAGTTAACTATGAACACTGAAGCTTTCTTT.

This clonotype was seen a handful of times. CDR3 amino acids: CATSRGWTGGVVLSPLHF. The CDR3 DNA is TGTGCCACAAGCCGGGGGTGGACAGGGGGCGTGGTACTTTCACCCCTCCACTTT. The rearrangement links TRBV27 to TRBJ1-6; 11 nucleotides match TRBD1. Germline trimming cut 10 bases from V and 9 bases from J; bases unmatched to any gene: 20. Germline-derived CDR1 and CDR2 are MNHEY and SMNVEV (reference sequence). The CDR3 is 18 residues long.

This clonotype was observed many times. The chain employs TRBV12-5 and TRBJ2-3; D is ambiguous. This CDR3 is built from 16 residues. V was pared by 3 bases and J by 6 bases, with 19 bases between. Germline CDR1 LGHNT, CDR2 FRNRAP. The CDR3 spells CASGLTRRGSADTQYF. CDR3 nucleotide sequence: TGTGCTAGTGGTTTAACACGTCGAGGCAGCGCTGATACGCAGTATTTT.

This clonotype was seen many times. The chain recombines TRBV20-1 with TRBJ2-3; D is ambiguous. The CDR3 spans 11 residues. V lost 6 bases to trimming and J lost 0 bases, with 4 bases between them. CDR1 is DFQATT and CDR2 is SNEGSKA in the germline V gene (reference sequence). CDR3 sequence reads: CSATSTDTQYF. The CDR3 bases are TGCAGTGCAACGAGCACAGATACGCAGTATTTT.

The chain links TRBV10-3 to TRBJ2-1; TRBD2 agrees at 8 bases. Germline V gene lookup returns CDR1 ENHRY and CDR2 SYGVKD. Trimming took 7 bases from V and 5 from J; bases not matched to a gene: 4. The CDR3 is 13 residues long. The CDR3 loop is CAIKGSGDNEQFF. For the CDR3, the DNA is TGTGCCATCAAAGGTAGCGGGGACAATGAGCAGTTCTTC.

This clonotype was picked up a small number of times. The chain has TRBV18 and TRBJ2-7; 7 bases agree with TRBD2. This CDR3 is 16 amino acids long. V trimming: 2 bases; J trimming: 5 bases; junction bases outside the gene matches: 12. CDR1 and CDR2 (germline): KGHSH, LQKENI. DNA of the CDR3: TGTGCCAGCTCACCAATAACGGGCGGGGGAATAGACGAGCAGTACTTC. This codes for CASSPITGGGIDEQYF.

The chain joins TRBV12-3 or TRBV12-4 to TRBJ2-2; 8 nucleotides agree with TRBD2. CDR3 length: 18 amino acids. Trimming removed 6 bases from V and 6 bases from J; junction bases left unmatched: 18. The CDR3 DNA is TGTGCCAGCAGAGCCCCCTCAGCGGGGGTTCTCCCCGCCGGGGAGCTGTTTTTT. Amino acid sequence: CASRAPSAGVLPAGELFF.

In the case of this clonotype: A junction end diverges from the germline sequence, so it may reflect a read error. The chain employs TRBV7-7 and TRBJ2-1, with D perhaps matching TRBD1 (6 bases). CDR1 and CDR2 from the germline V gene are SSHAT and FNYEAQ (reference sequence). The CDR3 sequence is 14 residues long. CDR3 bases: TGTGCTAGCAGCCCGCCAGGGGATCCCAATGAGCAGTTCTTC. It encodes CASSPPGDPNEQFF.

This clonotype was observed at least ten times. The V call is TRBV7-2, the J call TRBJ2-3; 9 nucleotides match TRBD2. Germline values: CDR1 SGHTA, CDR2 FQGNSA. This CDR3 is built from 15 residues. J was trimmed by 4 bases and V by 6 bases; bases with no gene match: 8. The CDR3 DNA reads TGTGCCAGCAGACGAGCGGGGGGCCGACCAGATACGCAGTATTTT. This translates into CASRRAGGRPDTQYF.

This clonotype was seen ten or more times. This sequence joins TRBV4-1 and TRBJ2-1; D uncertain. CDR1 and CDR2 from the germline V gene are MGHRA and YSYEKL. There are 13 residues in the CDR3. V shed 0 bases and J shed 15 bases, with 15 bases lying between them. The CDR3 is CASSQDTGRLGFF. CDR3 nucleotides: TGCGCCAGCAGCCAAGATACCGGACGCTTAGGGTTCTTC.

By share of the sample, this clonotype is medium-sized. The V and J genes are TRBV7-2 and TRBJ1-1; D is unclear. The V end was cut by 6 bases, the J end by 5 bases, with 13 bases between. Germline loops: CDR1 SGHTA, CDR2 FQGNSA. The CDR3 runs 13 residues. Here the CDR3 DNA reads TGTGCCAGCAGTCGACCGTGGGGTACTGAAGCTTTCTTT. Translating it yields CASSRPWGTEAFF.

This clonotype was seen more than once but under ten times. V gene TRBV7-8 combines with J gene TRBJ2-3; 11 nucleotides agree with TRBD2. CDR3 length equals 18 residues. Germline V CDR1 and CDR2: SGHVS, FQNEAQ. With 0 bases clipped from V and 2 bases from J, the junction kept 7 bases outside the gene matches. This CDR3 reads CASSLALAGGQITDTQYF. The CDR3 DNA reads as TGTGCCAGCAGCTTAGCCCTAGCGGGGGGCCAGATCACAGATACGCAGTATTTT.

There are a few counts of this clonotype. This sequence joins TRBV20-1 and TRBJ2-7, with D unclear. The CDR3 loop spans 13 amino acids. Trimming stripped 1 base from V and 4 bases from J, with 11 bases between. Germline V CDR1 and CDR2: DFQATT, SNEGSKA (reference sequence). The DNA for the CDR3 is TGCAGTGCTAGAGGTGGGGTCGGGTACGAGCAGTACTTC. This sequence encodes CSARGGVGYEQYF.

This clonotype was counted at least ten times. The V call is TRBV10-3, the J call TRBJ1-5, with 9 nucleotides matching TRBD1. Germline V CDR1 and CDR2: ENHRY, SYGVKD. The CDR3 contains 17 residues. With V trimmed by 3 bases and J by 6 bases, 12 bases remained unmatched. The CDR3 sequence: CAISEGTGNLGGQPQHF. CDR3 in DNA: TGTGCCATCAGTGAAGGGACAGGGAATTTAGGTGGTCAGCCCCAGCATTTT.

The gene calls are TRBV20-1 and TRBJ1-4; 11 positions match TRBD1. The germline V gene has CDR1 DFQATT and CDR2 SNEGSKA (reference sequence). The CDR3 consists of 15 residues. The V gene end was trimmed by 4 bases and the J gene end by 2 bases; junction bases not matched to a gene: 3. CDR3 in amino acids: CSAKDRGLTNEKLFF. CDR3 DNA sequence: TGCAGTGCTAAGGACAGGGGGCTGACTAATGAAAAACTGTTTTTT.

This clonotype has a count of ten or more. The rearrangement links TRBV12-3 or TRBV12-4 to TRBJ1-2; 9 bases fit TRBD1. With V trimmed by 4 bases and J by 4 bases, 4 bases remained unmatched. This CDR3 spans 14 amino acids. This CDR3 is CASSSGTGLYGYTF. CDR3 nucleotides: TGTGCCAGCAGTTCCGGGACAGGGCTCTATGGCTACACCTTC.

This clonotype has at least ten counts. The chain uses TRBV25-1 and TRBJ1-5, with D unresolved. Germline lookup yields CDR1 MGHDK and CDR2 SYGVNS. The CDR3 extends over 13 amino acids. V was clipped by 4 bases and J by 4 bases, with 8 bases between them. CDR3 region: CASSGSLNQPQHF. The CDR3 nucleotides read TGTGCCAGCAGTGGATCTCTTAATCAGCCCCAGCATTTT. The full variable domain, in which reference TRBV25-1 and TRBJ1-5 provide the parts outside the CDR3, is EADIYQTPRYLVIGTGKKITLECSQTMGHDKMYWYQQDPGMELHLIHYSYGVNSTEKGDLSSESTVSRIRTEHFPLTLESARPSHTSQYLCASSGSLNQPQHFGDGTRLSIL.

This clonotype came up many times. The rearrangement links TRBV5-6 to TRBJ2-3; 8 nucleotides align to TRBD1. V dropped 0 bases and J dropped 3; count of bases not matched to a gene: 3. CDR1 and CDR2 (germline): SGHDT, YYEEEE. CDR3 length equals 15 residues. DNA for the CDR3: TGTGCCAGCAGCTTGGGGACAGGGAGGACAGATACGCAGTATTTT. It encodes CASSLGTGRTDTQYF.

The chain couples TRBV29-1 to TRBJ2-3; the D gene is possibly TRBD2 (5 bases). The CDR3 sequence is 19 residues long. Looked up from germline, CDR1 is SQVTM and CDR2 is ANQGSEA. With 0 bases removed from V and 0 bases from J, the gap between germline ends came to 22 bases. CDR3: CSVEESLVRAGTSTDTQYF. The CDR3 DNA follows: TGCAGCGTTGAAGAATCCCTAGTACGGGCGGGCACTAGCACAGATACGCAGTATTTT.

This clonotype occurred many times. CDR3 residues: CASSHSPGQEVQPQHF. The CDR3 bases are TGTGCCAGCAGCCATTCTCCGGGACAAGAGGTTCAGCCCCAGCATTTT. The chain combines TRBV3-1 with TRBJ1-5, with a possible D match to TRBD1 (6 bases). CDR1 and CDR2 from the germline V gene are LGHDT and YNNKEL (reference sequence). V dropped 3 bases and J dropped 6 bases, with 18 bases sitting between them. The CDR3 has 16 amino acids.

This clonotype was found many times. V and J are TRBV4-2 and TRBJ2-7, with 7 bases fitting TRBD1. The V segment lost 3 bases and the J segment 2 bases; nucleotides outside the gene matches: 4. The CDR3 length is 14 residues. Per germline, CDR1 LGHNA and CDR2 YNFKEQ. The CDR3 region is CASSQRDSTYEQYF. Here the CDR3 DNA reads TGTGCCAGCAGCCAGAGGGACAGCACCTACGAGCAGTACTTC.